This T cell receptor beta chain was recovered during a study of cytomegalovirus exposure and HLA in healthy donors. The germline V gene has CDR1 SGHDT and CDR2 YYEEEE. After removal of 1 base from V and 0 bases from J, the junction contained 1 base not matched to a gene. This CDR3 spans 16 amino acids. In regard to this clone: Its antigen is unidentified.

The PCR used 60 Vbeta and 13 Jbeta primers. Clones were sequenced by immunoSEQ multiplex PCR, and TCRdb holds only the in-frame ones, with some missing. The sample shows over 150,000 clones, about 80% of them seen only once. Study findings and constraints: In a later analysis, TCR beta V- and J-gene trimming showed a link to a missense DCLRE1C variant.

This receptor was obtained from a woman aged 25 to 39 in good health and CMV-seropositive. Sample: PBMCs. The rearrangement links TRBV5-6 to TRBJ2-1, with TRBD2 identical over 10 bases. DNA for the CDR3: TGTGCCAGCAGCTTGACTAGCGGGGACTCCTACAATGAGCAGTTCTTC. It translates to CASSLTSGDSYNEQFF.